The 3 T cell receptor beta chains below come from one sample, sequenced in a study of T cell changes during pregnancy in multiple sclerosis (dated by TCRdb to about 2019). Library construction relied on the immunoSEQ multiplex PCR assay. Here the immuneACCESS table is served through TCRdb, limited to in-frame sequences with V and J called. Missing clones are a known gap in these copies; in checked studies unresolved V genes cover under half, and the rest lacks a known reason. This sample is represented by some 28,000 clones; roughly nine tenths of them were singletons. The ten largest clones take up roughly 7.4% of the sample. This specimen consisted of CD8+ T cells from peripheral blood mononuclear cells, obtained before pregnancy. These receptors all stem from a female donor with multiple sclerosis, enrolled in a pregnancy study.

The chain is built from TRBV19 and TRBJ2-7, with 7 bases fitting TRBD2. This CDR3 is 15 amino acids long. V trimming: 1 base; J trimming: 5 bases; junction bases outside the gene matches: 8. The V gene's germline CDR1 is LNHDA and CDR2 SQIVND (reference sequence). The chain's CDR3 is CASSIGGEGWNEQYF. CDR3 in DNA: TGTGCCAGTAGTATAGGAGGGGAGGGATGGAACGAGCAGTACTTC.

This chain connects TRBV19 to TRBJ2-2; D is uncertain. The CDR3 is 14 amino acids. Between the trimmed V and J ends, which lost 3 bases and 6 bases, there was a span of 11 bases. Germline CDR1 reads LNHDA; CDR2 reads SQIVND (reference sequence). As DNA, the CDR3 is TGTGCCAGTAGTATGGCCGTGTTCGCCGGGGAGCTGTTTTTT. Protein product: CASSMAVFAGELFF. The whole variable domain, filled in from reference TRBV19 and TRBJ2-2, reads DGGITQSPKYLFRKEGQNVTLSCEQNLNHDAMYWYRQDPGQGLRLIYYSQIVNDFQKGDIAEGYSVSREKKESFPLTVTSAQKNPTAFYLCASSMAVFAGELFFGEGSRLTVL.

The gene calls are TRBV6-4 and TRBJ2-5, with D perhaps TRBD2 (7 bases). This CDR3 spans 15 amino acids. CDR1 is MRHNA, CDR2 SNTAGT, per germline. The germline V and J ends were trimmed by 3 bases and 5 bases, with 16 bases remaining between them. The DNA of the CDR3 is TGTGCCAGCAGTGAAGTCGCGGGGGCCCTTGAGACCCAGTACTTC. It translates to CASSEVAGALETQYF.